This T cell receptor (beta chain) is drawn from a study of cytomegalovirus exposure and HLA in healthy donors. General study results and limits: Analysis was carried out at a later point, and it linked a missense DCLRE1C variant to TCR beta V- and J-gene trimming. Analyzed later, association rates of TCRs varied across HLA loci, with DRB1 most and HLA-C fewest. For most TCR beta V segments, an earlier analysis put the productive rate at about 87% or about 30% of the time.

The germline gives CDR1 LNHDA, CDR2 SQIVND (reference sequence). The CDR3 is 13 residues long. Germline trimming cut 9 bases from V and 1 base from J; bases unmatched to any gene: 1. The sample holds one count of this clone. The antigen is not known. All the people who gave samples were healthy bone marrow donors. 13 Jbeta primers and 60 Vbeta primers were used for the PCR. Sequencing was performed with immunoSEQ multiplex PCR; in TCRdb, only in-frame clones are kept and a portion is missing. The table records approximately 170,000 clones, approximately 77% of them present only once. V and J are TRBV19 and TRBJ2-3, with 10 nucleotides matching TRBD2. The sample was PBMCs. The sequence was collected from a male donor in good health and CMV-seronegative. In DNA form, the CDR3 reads TGTGCCAGCGGACTAGCGGGCACAGATACGCAGTATTTT. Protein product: CASGLAGTDTQYF.